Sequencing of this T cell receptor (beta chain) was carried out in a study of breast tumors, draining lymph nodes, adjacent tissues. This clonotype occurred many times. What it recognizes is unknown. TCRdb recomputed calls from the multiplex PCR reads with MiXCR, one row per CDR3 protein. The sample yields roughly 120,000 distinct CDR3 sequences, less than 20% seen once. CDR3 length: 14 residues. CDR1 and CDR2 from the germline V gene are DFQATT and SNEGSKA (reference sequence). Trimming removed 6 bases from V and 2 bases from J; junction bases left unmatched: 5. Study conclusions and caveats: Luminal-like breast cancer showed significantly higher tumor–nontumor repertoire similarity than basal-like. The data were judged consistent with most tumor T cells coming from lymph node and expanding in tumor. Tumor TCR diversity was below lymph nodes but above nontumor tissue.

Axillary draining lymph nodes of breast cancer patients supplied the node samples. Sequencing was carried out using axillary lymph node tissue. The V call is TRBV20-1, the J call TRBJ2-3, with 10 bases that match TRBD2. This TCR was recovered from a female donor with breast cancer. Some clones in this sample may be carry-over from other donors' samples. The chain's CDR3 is CSATSGDLTDTQYF. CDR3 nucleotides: TGCAGTGCCACTAGCGGGGATCTCACAGATACGCAGTATTTT.